The present TCR beta chain was sequenced within a study of blood T cell repertoires in COVID-19. Study-wide background: Acute and convalescent COVID-19 specimens originated in the United States, Italy and Spain.

Original processing methods: Reference gene primers were amplified, and this amplification served to estimate nucleated cell counts. The protocol was immunoSEQ multiplex PCR, while the TCRdb copy is restricted to in-frame clones and leaves out a portion. V and J calls and clone size are given by that table; D and trimming were obtained from the DNA. The sample records 190,000 or so clones, 86% being singletons. Germline V lookup: CDR1 LNHDA, CDR2 SQIVND (reference sequence). Trimming took off 0 bases at V and 2 bases at J, with 4 bases between the two ends. The CDR3 has 13 residues. The material sequenced was peripheral blood. The origin of this receptor is a woman aged 70 to 79 with acute or convalescent COVID-19. The chain combines TRBV19 with TRBJ1-2; D unclear. Here the CDR3 DNA reads TGTGCCAGTAGTATAGAACAGAACTATGGCTACACCTTC. Protein product: CASSIEQNYGYTF.